The clone carrying this T cell receptor (beta chain) appeared once. Its antigen remains unknown. Donors were nominally healthy when sampled, though unrecorded immune exposures were likely. Germline V lookup: CDR1 SGHTA, CDR2 FQGNSA. V gave up 3 bases and J gave up 1 base, with 4 bases separating them. This CDR3 has 13 amino acids. This entry belongs to a study of cytomegalovirus exposure and HLA in healthy donors. Study summary: Clustering assigned about 79% of the approximately 430 genotyped donors to the Caucasian-associated ancestry cluster.

Primers for the PCR totalled 60 Vbeta and 13 Jbeta. Sequencing was performed with immunoSEQ multiplex PCR; in TCRdb, only in-frame clones are kept and a portion is missing. The table includes 210,000 or so clones, 65% to 90% detected once. Study-wide findings and caveats: Donor immune exposure was known only as CMV serostatus. An ancestry cluster, one associated with Asian ancestry, reportedly showed fewer N-insertions than the approximately 670-donor mean in a later analysis.

The chain employs TRBV7-2 and TRBJ1-5; unclear D gene. The TCR was taken from a girl aged 5-17 years in good health and CMV-seronegative. Sequenced: PBMCs. The CDR3: CASSFSSNQPQHF. The CDR3 DNA reads TGTGCCAGCAGCTTTTCGAGCAATCAGCCCCAGCATTTT.